The clone carrying this TCR beta chain turned up a few times. TCRdb's table, derived via immunoSEQ multiplex PCR, lists solely in-frame clones and lacks some. In the table there are around 40,000 clones, about 80% of which are singletons. Described treatment: preoperative locoregional IRX-2 cytokine immunotherapy. Preoperative locoregional IRX-2 cytokine immunotherapy was tested in the phase Ib source study. This sample was included in a study of preoperative IRX-2 immunotherapy in early breast cancer. V was shortened by 7 bases and J by 9 bases, with 15 bases between the two germline ends. This CDR3 region has 12 residues. The germline gives CDR1 WSHSY, CDR2 SAAADI.

Material: tumor tissue, obtained after IRX-2 immunotherapy. The chain joins TRBV10-2 to TRBJ1-1, with unresolved D. This TCR was recovered from a human donor with breast cancer. As DNA, the CDR3 is TGCGCCAGCACGGGAAGGGAGGGTAAAGCTTTCTTT. Translation: CASTGREGKAFF.